Listed below are T cell receptor beta chains from one sample, sequenced in a study of response to subunit inactivated influenza vaccine. MiXCR, run by TCRdb on the RT-PCR reads, gives a single entry per CDR3 protein. The top ten clones hold approximately 10% of a sample with 700,000 to 800,000 distinct CDR3 sequences, under 20% of them seen once. Specimen: PBMCs from blood, collected 5 days after vaccination. The receptor source for this set is a man aged 50 or older who received an inactivated influenza vaccine. Each CDR3 is given with its conserved first and last residue. The D gene is left open where the match is weak. Clone size is shown for a subset of rows, as once, few, many or a class of expanded clone.

J gene	clone size	V gene	D gene	CDR3 protein	CDR3 DNA
TRBJ1-2	few	TRBV5-5	-	CASSFRGQNYGYTF	TGTGCCAGCAGCTTTCGCGGCCAGAACTATGGCTACACCTTC
TRBJ2-5	once	TRBV4-3	TRBD1	CASSQDGPGGFQETQYF	TGCGCCAGCAGCCAAGATGGGCCAGGGGGCTTCCAAGAGACCCAGTACTTC
TRBJ2-6	-	TRBV20-1	-	CSARDEQAASSGANVLTF	TGCAGTGCTAGAGATGAGCAGGCGGCCAGCTCTGGGGCCAACGTCCTGACTTTC
TRBJ2-5	-	TRBV5-1	-	CASSRPAGTETQYF	TGCGCCAGCAGCCGACCAGCAGGGACTGAGACCCAGTACTTC
TRBJ2-1	few	TRBV12-3/TRBV12-4	TRBD2	CASSLWREFSYNEQFF	TGTGCCAGCAGTTTATGGCGGGAGTTCTCCTACAATGAGCAGTTCTTC
TRBJ2-3	few	TRBV5-6	TRBD2	CASSRGDLADTQYF	TGTGCCAGCTCCCGGGGGGATTTGGCAGATACGCAGTATTTT
TRBJ1-2	few	TRBV5-1	-	CASSLDGSDEGYTF	TGCGCCAGCAGCTTGGACGGCAGTGATGAAGGCTACACCTTC
TRBJ2-5	once	TRBV2	-	CASRRQVQETQYF	TGTGCCAGCAGACGACAGGTTCAAGAGACCCAGTACTTC
TRBJ2-3	-	TRBV24-1	-	CATSEGSYTDTQYF	TGTGCCACCAGTGAGGGAAGCTACACAGATACGCAGTATTTT
TRBJ2-4	-	TRBV5-1	TRBD1	CASREAGTEKNIQYF	TGCGCCAGCAGGGAAGCCGGGACAGAAAAAAACATTCAGTACTTC
TRBJ1-1	-	TRBV29-1	TRBD1	CSVLRDRENTEAFF	TGCAGCGTGCTCCGGGACAGGGAGAACACTGAAGCTTTCTTT
TRBJ1-5	-	TRBV15	-	CATSERTGNQPQHF	TGTGCCACCAGCGAAAGGACGGGCAATCAGCCCCAGCATTTT
TRBJ2-2	-	TRBV7-9	-	CASRPAESNTGELFF	TGTGCCAGCCGCCCGGCCGAGTCGAACACCGGGGAGCTGTTTTTT
TRBJ2-1	-	TRBV11-2	-	CASSLGQGKFF	TGTGCCAGCAGCTTAGGGCAGGGGAAGTTCTTC
TRBJ2-3	many	TRBV6-2/TRBV6-3	TRBD2	CASSLRLAGPYTDTQYF	TGTGCCAGCAGCCTTCGACTAGCGGGACCCTACACAGATACGCAGTATTTT